The entry below describes one T cell receptor beta chain. Per the authors' pipeline: Owing to the provision of junction-only sequences devoid of quality scores by immunoSEQ, filtering differed. This table comes from immunoSEQ multiplex PCR, and its TCRdb copy is limited to in-frame clones, with some not included. For V, J and clone size, that table is used; D and trimming come from the DNA. In the table there are 2 million to 3 million clones, 90% to 95% of which are singletons. CDR1 SGHTA and CDR2 FQGTGA come from the germline V gene. This CDR3 has 13 residues. Trimming took 3 bases from V and 5 from J, leaving 7 bases between them. This sample was included in a study of shared clonotypes between healthy human individuals.

The clonotype comes from a man aged 18 to 35 in good health. Some clones in this sample may be carry-over from other donors' samples. V and J are TRBV7-3 and TRBJ1-4; D is uncertain. The sequenced material came from naive CD4+ T cells from PBMCs. The subset here: CD45RA+ positively selected. The CDR3 DNA follows: TGTGCCAGCAGCTTGGGCCAAAATGAAAAACTGTTTTTT. It yields the protein CASSLGQNEKLFF.